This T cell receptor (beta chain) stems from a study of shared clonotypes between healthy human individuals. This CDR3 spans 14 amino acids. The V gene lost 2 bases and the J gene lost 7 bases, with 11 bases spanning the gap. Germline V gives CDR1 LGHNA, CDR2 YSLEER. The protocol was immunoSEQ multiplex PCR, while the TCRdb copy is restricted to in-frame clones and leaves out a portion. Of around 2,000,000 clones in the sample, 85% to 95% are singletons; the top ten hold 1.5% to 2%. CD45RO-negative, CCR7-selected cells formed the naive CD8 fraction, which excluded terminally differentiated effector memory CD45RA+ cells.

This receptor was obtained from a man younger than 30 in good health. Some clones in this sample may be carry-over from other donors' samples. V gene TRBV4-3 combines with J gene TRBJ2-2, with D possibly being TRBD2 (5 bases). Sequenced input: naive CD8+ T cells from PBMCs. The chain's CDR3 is CASSQFLRVGELFF. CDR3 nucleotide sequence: TGCGCCAGCAGCCAATTTTTGCGGGTCGGGGAGCTGTTTTTT.